This TCR beta chain originates from a study of T cell repertoires in cytomegalovirus infection. This clonotype was found many times. The antigen is undetermined. TCRdb processed the reads anew with MiXCR; each CDR3 protein has one entry. The profile covers 600,000 to 700,000 distinct CDR3 sequences, with around 32% appearing a single time and roughly 18% taken by the ten largest. CDR1 is SGHVS, CDR2 FQNEAQ, per germline. J lost 4 bases, V lost 1 base, and 11 bases had no gene match. This CDR3 has 18 residues. The TCR was taken from a human donor in good health (CMV status not recorded). Some clones in this sample may be carry-over from other donors' samples. The specimen comprised cultured PBMCs, sampled from culture after CMV antigen stimulation. The chain uses TRBV7-8 and TRBJ2-1, with 9 bases fitting TRBD2. The CDR3 loop reads CASSLDPWSGGRYNEQFF. Written as DNA, the CDR3 is TGTGCCAGCAGCTTAGACCCTTGGAGCGGGGGGCGTTACAATGAGCAGTTCTTC.